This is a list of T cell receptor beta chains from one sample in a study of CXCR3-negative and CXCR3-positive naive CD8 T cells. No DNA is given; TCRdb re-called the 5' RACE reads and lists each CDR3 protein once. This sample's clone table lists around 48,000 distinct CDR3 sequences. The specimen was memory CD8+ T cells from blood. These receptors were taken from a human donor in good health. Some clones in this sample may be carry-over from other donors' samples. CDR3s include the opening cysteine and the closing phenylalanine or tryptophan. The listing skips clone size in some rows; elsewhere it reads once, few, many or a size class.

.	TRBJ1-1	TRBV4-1	CASSQEREGGNTEAFF
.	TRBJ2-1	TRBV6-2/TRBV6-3	CASSYRSSSYNEQFF
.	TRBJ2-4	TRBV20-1	CSAREGLPGIQYF
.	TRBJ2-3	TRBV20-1	CSARGHLAGAEDTQYF
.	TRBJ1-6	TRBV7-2	CASSLAPGGNSPLHF
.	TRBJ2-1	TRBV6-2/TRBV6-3	CASSYSIVVSDEQFF
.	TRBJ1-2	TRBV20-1	CSALTGMGYGYTF
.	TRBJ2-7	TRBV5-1	CASSAGQGGVEQYF
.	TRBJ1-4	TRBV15	CATSSDRVGNEKLFF
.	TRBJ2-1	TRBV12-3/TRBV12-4	CASSLGDEQFF
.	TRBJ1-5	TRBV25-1	CASSEENQPQHF
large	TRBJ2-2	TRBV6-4	CASSAKGLDTGELFF
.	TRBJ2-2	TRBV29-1	CSVEIHRGTGELFF
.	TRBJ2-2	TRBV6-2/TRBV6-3	CASSRDIATGELFF
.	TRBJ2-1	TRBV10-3	CAISSKTSAALEQFF
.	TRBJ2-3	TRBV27	CASSLAGVLGTQYF